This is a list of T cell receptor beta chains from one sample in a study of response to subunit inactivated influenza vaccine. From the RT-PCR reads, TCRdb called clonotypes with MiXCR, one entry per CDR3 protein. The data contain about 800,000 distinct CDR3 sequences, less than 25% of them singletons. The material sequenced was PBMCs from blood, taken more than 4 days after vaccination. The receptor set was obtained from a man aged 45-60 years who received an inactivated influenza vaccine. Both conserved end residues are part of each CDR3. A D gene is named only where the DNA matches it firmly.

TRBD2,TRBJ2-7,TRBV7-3,CASSQEGLAGAEQYF
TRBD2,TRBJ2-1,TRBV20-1,CSANNGGSSYNEQFF
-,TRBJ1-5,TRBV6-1,CASSATGFNQPQHF
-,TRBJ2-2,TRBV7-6,CASSAWEITNTGELFF
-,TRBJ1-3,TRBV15,CATSRDPVFSRGNTIYF
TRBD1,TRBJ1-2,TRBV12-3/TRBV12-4,CASSLAPGQGDYGYTF
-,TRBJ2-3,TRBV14,CASSQVWDTDTQYF
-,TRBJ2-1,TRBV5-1,CASSFTADFYNEQFF
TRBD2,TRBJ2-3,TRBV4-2,CASSQKSGSTDTQYF
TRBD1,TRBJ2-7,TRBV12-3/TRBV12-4,CASSWTGTGFYEQYF
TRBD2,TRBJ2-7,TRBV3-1,CASSQGNSGTREQYF
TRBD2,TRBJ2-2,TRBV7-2,CASSSRLAGTGELFF
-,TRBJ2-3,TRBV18,CASSELEGRSSTDTQYF
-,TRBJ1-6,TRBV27,CASSNRPVNSPLHF
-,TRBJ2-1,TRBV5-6,CASSLRPLVRNEQFF
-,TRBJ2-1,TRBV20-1,CSASLGVTSYNEQFF
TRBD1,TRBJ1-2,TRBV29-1,CSAADRDTYGYTF
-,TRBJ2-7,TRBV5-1,CASSLGSYLRDSYEQYF
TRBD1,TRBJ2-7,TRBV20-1,CSAVGRTGAYEQYF
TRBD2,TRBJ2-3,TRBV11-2,CASSRGLDFYSTDTQYF
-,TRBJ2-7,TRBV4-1,CASSQPSGTFLYEQYF
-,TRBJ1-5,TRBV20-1,CSARDGDNNQPQHF
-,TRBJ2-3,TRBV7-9,CASSLDTQYF
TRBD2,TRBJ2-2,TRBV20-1,CSARGLAGGRHTGELFF
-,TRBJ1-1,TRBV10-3,CAISETTLEAFF
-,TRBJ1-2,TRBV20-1,CSATKGGRSGYGYTF
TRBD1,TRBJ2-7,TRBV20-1,CSATTGTGVNEQYF
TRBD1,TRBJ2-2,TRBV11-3,CASSLVTGGSTGELFF
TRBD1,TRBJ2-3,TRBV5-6,CASSLNRGHTDTQFF
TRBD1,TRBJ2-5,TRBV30,CAWKRGPGTQYF
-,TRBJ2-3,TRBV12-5,CASGRQGSTDTQYF
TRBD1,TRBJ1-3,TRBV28,CASSTDRGLGNTIYF
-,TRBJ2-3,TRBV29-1,CSVRPRADTQYF
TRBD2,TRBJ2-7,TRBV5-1,CASSSGLAGVEQYF
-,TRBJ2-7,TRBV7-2,CASSSLQGKGEQYF
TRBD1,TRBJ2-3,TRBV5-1,CASSFGQGPTDTQYF
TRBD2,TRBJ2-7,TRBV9,CASSPGVAGEGRNEQYF
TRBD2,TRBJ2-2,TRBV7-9,CASSRGLAGAGELFF
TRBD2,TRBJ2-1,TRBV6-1,CASRMLAGTRHNEQFF
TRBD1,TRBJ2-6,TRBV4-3,CASSQDLSQGATSGANVLTF
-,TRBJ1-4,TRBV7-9,CASSTTQGREKLFF
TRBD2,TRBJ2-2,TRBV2,CASSEAGGASGELFF
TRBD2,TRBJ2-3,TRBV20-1,CSASGLAGVGTDTQYF
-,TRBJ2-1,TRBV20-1,CSARDPRGEGSYNEQFF
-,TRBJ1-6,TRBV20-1,CSARDQRLVPQSPLHF
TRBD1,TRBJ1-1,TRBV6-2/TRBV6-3,CASHRGSNTEAFF
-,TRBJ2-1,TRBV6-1,CASSPAVGPNEQFF
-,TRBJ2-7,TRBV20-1,CSVRPPYEQYF
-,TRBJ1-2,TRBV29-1,CSVDEGYTF
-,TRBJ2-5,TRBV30,CAWRRTGRETQYF
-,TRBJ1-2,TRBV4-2,CASSHARLDSFGYTF
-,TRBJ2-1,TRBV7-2,CASGRPVYNEQFF
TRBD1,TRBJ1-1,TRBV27,CASSLTGVEAFF
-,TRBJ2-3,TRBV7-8,CASSLGRTPRSGTQYF
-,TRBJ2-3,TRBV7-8,CASSTPPAGGTQYF